This T cell receptor beta chain derives from a study of cytomegalovirus exposure and HLA in healthy donors. This clone came up a few times. This CDR3 region has 14 residues. The V segment lost 2 bases and the J segment 5 bases; nucleotides outside the gene matches: 6. Looked up from germline, CDR1 is LGHNA and CDR2 is YNFKEQ. The assay was immunoSEQ multiplex PCR, and TCRdb's table has in-frame clones only and misses some. Of roughly 150,000 clones in the sample, around 90% were seen once. V usage is TRBV4-2 and J usage is TRBJ2-7; 7 nucleotides agree with TRBD1. Input material: PBMCs. This clonotype was sampled from a man between 18 and 29 years old in good health and CMV-seronegative. The CDR3 reads CASSQLTGLDEQYF. DNA for the CDR3: TGTGCCAGCAGCCAACTGACAGGGCTGGACGAGCAGTACTTC.